Listed below are T cell receptor beta chains from one sample, sequenced in a study of OX40 agonist ivuxolimab in advanced cancers. Some clones are missing from TCRdb's copy, which holds only in-frame ones; the method was immunoSEQ multiplex PCR. The table has roughly 60,000 clones, around 87% seen once. Sample: CD4+ or CD8+ T cells sorted from blood, taken in a trial of the OX40 agonist ivuxolimab. These receptors all stem from an adult with an advanced solid tumor such as melanoma, head and neck, liver or kidney cancer. CDR3s include the opening cysteine and the closing phenylalanine or tryptophan. A D gene is named only where the DNA matches it firmly. For some rows the clone size is stated as once, few or many, or as a class when expanded; others skip it.

J gene | clone size | D gene | CDR3 length | V gene | CDR3 protein | CDR3 DNA
TRBJ1-4 | . | TRBD1 | 14 | TRBV5-4 | CASSSGQLNEKLFF | TGTGCCAGCAGCTCGGGACAGTTAAATGAAAAACTGTTTTTT
TRBJ1-3 | . | . | 15 | TRBV13 | CASSFGGTSGNTIYF | TGTGCCAGCAGCTTTGGGGGGACTAGTGGAAACACCATATATTTT
TRBJ2-2 | . | TRBD2 | 16 | TRBV9 | CASSVAGGSHTGELFF | TGTGCCAGCAGCGTAGCGGGCGGGAGTCACACCGGGGAGCTGTTTTTT
TRBJ1-2 | . | . | 12 | TRBV19 | CASSIANGGYTF | TGTGCCAGTAGTATCGCTAACGGTGGCTACACCTTC
TRBJ1-6 | . | TRBD1 | 12 | TRBV10-3 | CAVGQGSSPLHF | TGTGCCGTGGGACAGGGTTCTTCACCCCTCCACTTT
TRBJ2-3 | . | TRBD2 | 14 | TRBV9 | CASSVEAGADTQYF | TGTGCCAGCAGCGTAGAAGCGGGGGCTGATACGCAGTATTTT
TRBJ1-2 | . | . | 13 | TRBV4-1 | CASTSGQGRGYTF | TGCGCCAGCACCTCGGGGCAGGGGAGAGGCTACACCTTC
TRBJ1-5 | . | . | 14 | TRBV19 | CASRTTVYNQPQHF | TGTGCCAGTCGAACGACAGTTTACAATCAGCCCCAGCATTTT
TRBJ2-2 | . | . | 15 | TRBV6-6 | CASNWGQGRTGELFF | TGTGCCAGCAATTGGGGGCAGGGTAGGACCGGGGAGCTGTTTTTT
TRBJ2-2 | . | TRBD1 | 15 | TRBV6-6 | CASRPRQGATGELFF | TGTGCCAGCAGACCCCGACAGGGGGCGACCGGGGAGCTGTTTTTT
TRBJ1-4 | . | TRBD1 | 15 | TRBV7-9 | CASSLLGQSNEKLFF | TGTGCCAGCAGCCTTCTGGGACAGAGTAATGAAAAACTGTTTTTT
TRBJ2-1 | . | TRBD2 | 15 | TRBV11-2 | CASSPDGRASDEQFF | TGTGCCAGCAGCCCAGACGGGAGGGCCAGTGATGAGCAGTTCTTC
TRBJ1-1 | . | TRBD1 | 15 | TRBV7-9 | CASSFGDRGSTEAFF | TGTGCCAGCAGCTTTGGGGACAGGGGTAGCACTGAAGCTTTCTTT
TRBJ2-1 | . | TRBD2 | 17 | TRBV27 | CASSLLRTSQKDNEQFF | TGTGCCAGCAGTCTATTGAGGACTAGTCAAAAGGACAATGAGCAGTTCTTC
TRBJ2-1 | . | TRBD2 | 17 | TRBV4-3 | CASSLLVAGPTYNEQFF | TGCGCCAGCAGCCTCCTCGTAGCGGGCCCTACCTACAATGAGCAGTTCTTC
TRBJ1-1 | . | . | 15 | TRBV7-2 | CASSLLGARNTEAFF | TGTGCCAGCAGCTTATTGGGGGCCCGGAACACTGAAGCTTTCTTT
TRBJ1-2 | few | . | 14 | TRBV28 | CASSLGTANYGYTF | TGTGCCAGCAGTTTGGGGACCGCTAACTATGGCTACACCTTC
TRBJ2-5 | . | TRBD2 | 15 | TRBV4-1 | CASSRLAGTQETQYF | TGCGCCAGCAGCCGACTAGCGGGTACTCAAGAGACCCAGTACTTC
TRBJ2-3 | . | TRBD1 | 15 | TRBV27 | CASSIAGTGEDTQYF | TGTGCCAGCAGTATCGCCGGGACAGGTGAAGATACGCAGTATTTT
TRBJ2-2 | once | TRBD1 | 14 | TRBV6-1 | CASTGQGGTGELFF | TGTGCCAGCACCGGACAGGGTGGCACCGGGGAGCTGTTTTTT
TRBJ1-6 | . | . | 16 | TRBV14 | CASSQGLYLGNSPLHF | TGTGCCAGCAGCCAGGGACTTTACCTGGGGAATTCACCCCTCCACTTT
TRBJ2-7 | . | . | 14 | TRBV6-1 | CASKWDTLLYEQYF | TGTGCCAGCAAATGGGACACTCTCTTATACGAGCAGTACTTC
TRBJ2-5 | . | . | 14 | TRBV9 | CASSVDGFQETQYF | TGTGCCAGCAGCGTAGATGGTTTTCAGGAGACCCAGTACTTC
TRBJ2-3 | . | . | 13 | TRBV5-1 | CASTALVTDTQYF | TGCGCCAGCACCGCACTCGTCACAGATACGCAGTATTTT
TRBJ1-6 | . | . | 15 | TRBV2 | CAMRPTDASRSPLHF | TGTGCCATGCGCCCAACGGACGCTTCACGTTCACCCCTCCACTTT
TRBJ2-5 | . | . | 12 | TRBV11-1 | CASSPMMETQYF | TGTGCCAGCAGCCCCATGATGGAGACCCAGTACTTC